Following are 24 T cell receptor beta chains from one sample sequenced in a study of shared clonotypes between healthy human individuals. Clones were read by immunoSEQ multiplex PCR, and TCRdb kept only the in-frame ones, dropping some. The sample yields around 2.5 million clones, 93% seen once. Sequenced sample: naive CD4+ T cells from PBMCs. Subset reported: CD45RA+ positively selected. These receptor sequences come from a man between 18 and 29 years old in good health. Some clones in this sample may be carry-over from other donors' samples.

This clone was seen a few times. The V gene is TRBV28, the J gene TRBJ1-1; TRBD1 agrees at 7 bases. Unmatched junction bases numbered 5, after V lost 8 bases and J lost 2 bases. This CDR3 has 13 residues. Germline CDR1 reads MDHEN; CDR2 reads SYDVKM. The CDR3 DNA reads TGTGCCAGCTACTGGGACAGAAACACTGAAGCTTTCTTT. It is translated as CASYWDRNTEAFF.

The chain employs TRBV4-3 and TRBJ2-5; D is undetermined. CDR1 and CDR2 (germline): LGHNA, YSLEER. Trimming took 0 bases from V and 3 from J, leaving 5 bases between them. The CDR3 is 13 residues long. The CDR3 sequence is CASSQEREETQYF. The DNA of the CDR3 is TGCGCCAGCAGCCAAGAACGAGAAGAGACCCAGTACTTC.

V is TRBV5-6 and J is TRBJ2-7; D is unresolved. CDR3 size: 14 residues. The V end was cut by 2 bases, the J end by 6 bases, with 15 bases between. Germline V gene data show CDR1 as SGHDT and CDR2 as YYEEEE. This CDR3 reads CASSFGRQSSEQYF. CDR3 nucleotide sequence: TGTGCCAGCAGCTTTGGCCGACAATCCAGCGAGCAGTACTTC.

The CDR3 DNA reads as TGTGCCAGCAGTAGAGATCAGACAGGGGGGTTTACCCAGTACTTC. Amino acids: CASSRDQTGGFTQYF. The chain combines TRBV28 with TRBJ2-5; 9 bases are shared with TRBD1. Germline CDR1 and CDR2: MDHEN and SYDVKM. Trimming at V came to 5 bases and at J to 8 bases, leaving 12 bases not matched to a gene. The CDR3 sequence is 15 residues long.

The rearrangement links TRBV2 to TRBJ2-1; maybe TRBD2 (6 bases). Germline CDR1 and CDR2: SNHLY and FYNNEI. The CDR3 covers 12 residues. V lost 7 bases and J 7 bases, leaving 11 bases between the germline ends. This chain's CDR3 is CASTVLANEQFF. The CDR3 DNA reads as TGTGCCAGCACGGTCCTAGCGAATGAGCAGTTCTTC.

The chain combines TRBV19 with TRBJ1-5; a possible D gene is TRBD1 (5 bases). Germline loops: CDR1 LNHDA, CDR2 SQIVND (reference sequence). The germline V and J ends were trimmed by 4 bases and 3 bases, with 16 bases remaining between them. The CDR3 is 16 amino acids. In nucleotides, the CDR3 is TGTGCCAGTAGTACCTCTCGCGACAGCCCCAATCAGCCCCAGCATTTT. Translating gives CASSTSRDSPNQPQHF.

The chain joins TRBV6-5 to TRBJ1-5, with 11 bases aligning to TRBD1. The CDR3 length is 14 residues. Unmatched junction bases numbered 3, after V lost 6 bases and J lost 5 bases. Germline CDR1 MNHEY, CDR2 SVGAGI. CDR3 nucleotides: TGTGCCAGCAGCCGGGACAGGGGGGATCAGCCCCAGCATTTT. Residues: CASSRDRGDQPQHF.

This clone was detected only a few times. The chain carries TRBV19 and TRBJ1-1, with 10 bases matching TRBD1. Unmatched junction bases numbered 8, after V lost 5 bases and J lost 2 bases. Germline V gene sequence: CDR1 LNHDA, CDR2 SQIVND (reference sequence). The CDR3 runs 16 residues. CDR3 region: CASSPPGQGGNTEAFF. CDR3 nucleotide sequence: TGTGCCAGTAGTCCTCCCGGACAGGGGGGCAACACTGAAGCTTTCTTT. Combining the CDR3 with reference TRBV19 and TRBJ1-1 gives the whole variable domain DGGITQSPKYLFRKEGQNVTLSCEQNLNHDAMYWYRQDPGQGLRLIYYSQIVNDFQKGDIAEGYSVSREKKESFPLTVTSAQKNPTAFYLCASSPPGQGGNTEAFFGQGTRLTVV.

The genes are TRBV5-4 and TRBJ2-1; TRBD2 aligns across 15 bases. This CDR3 is 20 amino acids long. With V trimmed by 4 bases and J by 6 bases, 17 bases remained unmatched. CDR1 and CDR2 (germline): SGHNT, YYREEE (reference sequence). The CDR3 DNA reads as TGTGCCAGCAGCCGGGGCGGACTAGCGGGAGGGCCTGGTACTTTCAATGAGCAGTTCTTC. Translated, it gives CASSRGGLAGGPGTFNEQFF.

The chain couples TRBV27 to TRBJ1-4, with 7 bases identical to TRBD1. Germline lookup yields CDR1 MNHEY and CDR2 SMNVEV (reference sequence). The CDR3 extends over 16 amino acids. Germline trimming cut 1 base from V and 6 bases from J; bases unmatched to any gene: 8. This chain's CDR3 is CASSLFTGAPDEKLFF. CDR3 bases: TGTGCCAGCAGTTTATTTACAGGGGCGCCGGATGAAAAACTGTTTTTT. The entire variable domain, with the rest obtained from reference TRBV27 and TRBJ1-4, is as follows: EAQVTQNPRYLITVTGKKLTVTCSQNMNHEYMSWYRQDPGLGLRQIYYSMNVEVTDKGDVPEGYKVSRKEKRNFPLILESPSPNQTSLYFCASSLFTGAPDEKLFFGSGTQLSVL.

The rearrangement joins TRBV18 to TRBJ2-1; 9 bases map to TRBD2. This CDR3 has 16 amino acids. CDR1 is KGHSH and CDR2 is LQKENI in the germline V gene. V dropped 8 bases and J dropped 7; count of bases not matched to a gene: 15. CDR3 amino acids: CASTPRGTSLGNEQFF. CDR3 nucleotide sequence: TGTGCCAGCACCCCACGGGGGACTAGCCTAGGAAATGAGCAGTTCTTC.

This chain connects TRBV13 to TRBJ2-5; tentative D call: TRBD1 (6 bases). V shed 3 bases and J shed 5 bases, with 13 bases lying between them. CDR1 PRHDT and CDR2 FYEKMQ come from the germline V gene (reference sequence). The CDR3 has 14 residues. For the CDR3, the DNA is TGTGCCAGCAGCTTCGACAGGCAAGGGGAGACCCAGTACTTC. Its protein product is CASSFDRQGETQYF.

The gene calls are TRBV7-2 and TRBJ2-1; TRBD1 matches 10 bases. The junction had 6 bases not matched to a gene; V was cut back by 5 bases and J by 2 bases. CDR3 length: 16 residues. The germline CDR1 and CDR2 sequences are SGHTA and FQGNSA. CDR3 protein: CASSRQGAITYNEQFF. The CDR3 DNA is TGTGCCAGCAGCCGACAGGGGGCGATAACCTACAATGAGCAGTTCTTC.

The chain recombines TRBV5-1 with TRBJ1-2; unclear D gene. The germline V gene encodes CDR1 SGHRS and CDR2 YFSETQ. V shed 0 bases and J shed 2 bases, with 8 bases lying between them. The CDR3 contains 14 residues. CDR3 sequence: CASSLEPGNYGYTF. CDR3 sequence (DNA): TGCGCCAGCAGCTTGGAACCAGGAAACTATGGCTACACCTTC.

This clone was observed a single time. Mismatch with germline at one junction end may stem from a read error. This chain uses TRBV7-2 with TRBJ2-7; 9 bases match TRBD2. CDR3 size: 14 residues. Germline loops: CDR1 SGHTA, CDR2 FQGNSA. The CDR3 region is CASSVAGVRNEQYF. CDR3 nucleotides: TGTGCCAGCAGCGTAGCGGGAGTTAGAAACGAGCAGTACTTC.

This clone occurred once. The chain has TRBV11-3 and TRBJ2-1; D not certain. Germline values: CDR1 SGHNT, CDR2 YENEEA. V dropped 4 bases and J dropped 2 bases, with 9 bases sitting between them. The CDR3 consists of 14 residues. This CDR3 reads CASSSPGAYNEQFF. The CDR3 coding sequence is TGTGCCAGCAGCTCCCCGGGCGCCTACAATGAGCAGTTCTTC.

The chain has TRBV5-1 and TRBJ2-3, with TRBD2 as a possible D gene (6 bases). Germline lookup yields CDR1 SGHRS and CDR2 YFSETQ. The CDR3 has 14 residues. Trimming pared 5 bases from V and 2 bases from J, leaving 12 bases between. CDR3 nucleotide sequence: TGCGCCAGCAGTGAGGCGGGAACCACAGATACGCAGTATTTT. Encoded protein: CASSEAGTTDTQYF.

V is TRBV6-5 and J is TRBJ2-3; 7 nucleotides line up with TRBD2. This CDR3 has 14 residues. CDR1 is MNHEY and CDR2 is SVGAGI in the germline V gene. Trimming removed 6 bases from V and 0 bases from J; junction bases left unmatched: 3. CDR3 coding DNA: TGTGCCAGCAGACTAGCGTCTAGCACAGATACGCAGTATTTT. This gives the protein CASRLASSTDTQYF.

The V gene is TRBV28, the J gene TRBJ2-1; D gene uncertain. This CDR3 comprises 12 residues. Germline values: CDR1 MDHEN, CDR2 SYDVKM. V was clipped by 5 bases and J by 8 bases, with 10 bases between them. The CDR3 loop reads CASSPQLDEQFF. CDR3 nucleotides: TGTGCCAGCAGTCCCCAATTGGATGAGCAGTTCTTC.

This chain uses TRBV6-1 with TRBJ2-7; no firm D call. CDR1 is MNHNS and CDR2 is SASEGT in the germline V gene. Trimming took 7 bases from V and 7 from J, leaving 20 bases between them. This CDR3 has 14 amino acids. The CDR3: CASTLAVGLGEQYF. In DNA form, the CDR3 reads TGTGCCAGCACTCTCGCGGTAGGGCTGGGGGAGCAGTACTTC.

The V and J genes are TRBV15 and TRBJ2-7; TRBD1 matches at 10 bases. Trimming at V came to 3 bases and at J to 3 bases, leaving 5 bases not matched to a gene. Germline V CDR1 and CDR2: LNHNV, YYDKDF (reference sequence). There are 15 residues in the CDR3. The CDR3 DNA sequence: TGTGCCACCAGCAGTGGGACAGGGGTTCGCTACGAGCAGTACTTC. This gives the protein CATSSGTGVRYEQYF.

This rearrangement joins TRBV2 to TRBJ2-2; the match to TRBD2 covers 7 bases. The CDR3 length is 16 residues. The V gene end was trimmed by 6 bases and the J gene end by 4 bases; junction bases not matched to a gene: 11. Per the germline V gene, CDR1 is SNHLY and CDR2 is FYNNEI. CDR3 amino acids: CASRFGPAGTTGELFF. The CDR3 DNA reads TGTGCCAGCAGATTCGGACCAGCGGGGACCACCGGGGAGCTGTTTTTT.

The chain links TRBV27 to TRBJ1-5; D unclear. Looked up from germline, CDR1 is MNHEY and CDR2 is SMNVEV (reference sequence). The CDR3 totals 14 residues. Trimming cost V 3 bases and J 7 bases, with 13 bases left between them. The CDR3 DNA is TGTGCCAGCAGTTTGCTGGGCGAACGGCAGCCCCAGCATTTT. Its protein is CASSLLGERQPQHF.

The chain employs TRBV6-6 and TRBJ2-7, with TRBD2 matching over 11 bases. The V gene's germline CDR1 is MNHNY and CDR2 SVGAGI (reference sequence). V dropped 5 bases and J dropped 4; count of bases not matched to a gene: 7. This CDR3 contains 15 residues. The CDR3 coding sequence is TGTGCCAGCAGTAGGGACTTAGCGGGAGGGTACGAGCAGTACTTC. Protein sequence: CASSRDLAGGYEQYF.